This T cell receptor beta chain was found in a study of T cell responses to AZD1222 COVID-19 vaccine. CDR3 length equals 13 residues. With V trimmed by 8 bases and J by 4 bases, 2 bases remained unmatched. Germline CDR1 and CDR2: MRHNA and SNTAGT. Using immunoSEQ multiplex PCR, the repertoire was profiled, and TCRdb retains in-frame clones only, with some absent. The data show more than 150,000 clones, approximately 92% seen once. This specimen consisted of peripheral blood, obtained on day 0 of AZD1222 vaccination. The V gene is TRBV6-4, the J gene TRBJ2-1; TRBD2 matches 10 bases. The TCR was taken from an adult in good health. The CDR3 sequence is CASGGLAYNEQFF. The CDR3, as DNA: TGTGCCAGCGGGGGACTAGCGTACAATGAGCAGTTCTTC.